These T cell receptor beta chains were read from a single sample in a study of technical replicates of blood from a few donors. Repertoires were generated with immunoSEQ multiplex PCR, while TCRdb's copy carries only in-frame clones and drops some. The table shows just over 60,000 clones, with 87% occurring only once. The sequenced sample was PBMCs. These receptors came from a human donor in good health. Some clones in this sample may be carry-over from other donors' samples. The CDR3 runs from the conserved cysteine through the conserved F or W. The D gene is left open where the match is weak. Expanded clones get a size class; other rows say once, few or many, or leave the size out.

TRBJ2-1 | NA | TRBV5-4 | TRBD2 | TGTGCCAGCAGCGCGGGACTAGCGGGAGGAAATGAGCAGTTCTTC | CASSAGLAGGNEQFF
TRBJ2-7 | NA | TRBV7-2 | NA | TGTGCCAGCAGCTTCCTTGGCGGGGCCTCGCCCGAGCAGTACTTC | CASSFLGGASPEQYF
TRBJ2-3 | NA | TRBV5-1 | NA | TGCGCCAGCAGCTTGTCGGCGGCTCCCAGCACAGATACGCAGTATTTT | CASSLSAAPSTDTQYF
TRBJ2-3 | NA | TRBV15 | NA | TGTGCCACCAGCAGAGTTGTCCTCACAGATACGCAGTATTTT | CATSRVVLTDTQYF
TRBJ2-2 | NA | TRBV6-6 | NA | TGTGCCAGCAGTTACGTCAGGGTATCAGGGGAGCTGTTTTTT | CASSYVRVSGELFF
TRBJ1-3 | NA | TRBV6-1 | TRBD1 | TGTGCCAGCAGTGACAACAGGGGAGGAAACACCATATATTTT | CASSDNRGGNTIYF
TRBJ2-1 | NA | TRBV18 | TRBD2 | TGTGCCAGCTCACAAGCAGATCTAGCGGGGGACAATGAGCAGTTCTTC | CASSQADLAGDNEQFF
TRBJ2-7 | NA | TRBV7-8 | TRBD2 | TGTGCCAGCAGCTTAGAACCGGGAGGGCCCTACGAGCAGTACTTC | CASSLEPGGPYEQYF
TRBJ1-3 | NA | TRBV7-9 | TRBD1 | TGTGCCAGCAATAGGGACAGCTCTGGAAACACCATATATTTT | CASNRDSSGNTIYF
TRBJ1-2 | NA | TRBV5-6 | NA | TGTGCCAGCAGCTTGGCCGAAGCTGGCTACACCTTC | CASSLAEAGYTF
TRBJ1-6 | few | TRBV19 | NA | TGTGCCAGTAGGACAGGTTCGGATTCACCCCTCCACTTT | CASRTGSDSPLHF
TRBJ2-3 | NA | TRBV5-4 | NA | TGTGCCAGCAACCCTGGGGGCTTCACAGATACGCAGTATTTT | CASNPGGFTDTQYF
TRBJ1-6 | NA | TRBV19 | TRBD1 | TGTGCCAGTCAGGGGGAATTTGTATCTTCACCCCTCCACTTT | CASQGEFVSSPLHF
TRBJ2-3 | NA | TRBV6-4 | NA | TGTGCCAGCAGTGCGGCTAGCGAATCAGATACGCAGTATTTT | CASSAASESDTQYF
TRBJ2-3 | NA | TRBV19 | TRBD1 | TGTGCCAGTAGTATGGGGACAGGGGGCGATACGCAGTATTTT | CASSMGTGGDTQYF
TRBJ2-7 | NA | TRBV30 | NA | TGTGCCTGGAGTGCCCGGTCCCCCTACGAGCAGTACTTC | CAWSARSPYEQYF
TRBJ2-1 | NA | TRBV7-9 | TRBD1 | TGTGCCAGCAGCTCCCCGGGACAGGGGGCGGGAAGTGAGCAGTTCTTC | CASSSPGQGAGSEQFF
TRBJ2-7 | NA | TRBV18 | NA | TGTGCCAGCTCACCATCGCAGGGGCATAACTACGAGCAGTACTTC | CASSPSQGHNYEQYF
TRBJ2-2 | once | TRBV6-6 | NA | TGTGCCAGCAGTTACTCCGACAACCCGAACACCGGGGAGCTGTTTTTT | CASSYSDNPNTGELFF
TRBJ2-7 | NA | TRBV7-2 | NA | TGTGCCAGCAGCTTACCCCAGGGGAATTCCTACGAGCAGTACTTC | CASSLPQGNSYEQYF
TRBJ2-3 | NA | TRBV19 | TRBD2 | TGTGCCAGTAGACCCTCTGGGCGGGGGGTCACAGATACGCAGTATTTT | CASRPSGRGVTDTQYF
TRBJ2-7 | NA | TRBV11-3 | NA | TGTGCCAGCAGCTTAGGGACAGACTACGAGCAGTACTTC | CASSLGTDYEQYF
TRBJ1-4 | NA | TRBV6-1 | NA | TGTGCCAGCAGTGACGGACTCTTAGCTAATGAAAAACTGTTTTTT | CASSDGLLANEKLFF
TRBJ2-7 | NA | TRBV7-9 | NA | TGTGCCAGCAGCCCCGGCGGGCAAGAGCAGTACTTC | CASSPGGQEQYF
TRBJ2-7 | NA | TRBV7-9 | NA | TGTGCCAGCAGCTTAGGTGGCCGATCCTACGAGCAGTACTTC | CASSLGGRSYEQYF
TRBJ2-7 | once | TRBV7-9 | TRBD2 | TGTGCCAGCAGCGCGCGGACTAGCGGGATAAGCTCCTACGAGCAGTACTTC | CASSARTSGISSYEQYF
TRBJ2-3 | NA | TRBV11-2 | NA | TGTGCCAGCAGCCTGGGGCAGAGAGCCACCACAGATACGCAGTATTTT | CASSLGQRATTDTQYF
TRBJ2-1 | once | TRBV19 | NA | TGTGCCAGTAATAATCCTGGGACAACTTACAATGAGCAGTTCTTC | CASNNPGTTYNEQFF
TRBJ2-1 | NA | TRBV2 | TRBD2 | TGTGCCAGCAGGGCTCGTGCGGCTAGCGGGGGGATGGATGAGCAGTTCTTC | CASRARAASGGMDEQFF
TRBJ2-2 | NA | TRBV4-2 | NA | TGTGCCAGCAGCCCGCGCGGGACCGGGGAGCTGTTTTTT | CASSPRGTGELFF
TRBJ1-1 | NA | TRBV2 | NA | TGTGCCAGCGCCGGGGAAAGGACTGAAGCTTTCTTT | CASAGERTEAFF
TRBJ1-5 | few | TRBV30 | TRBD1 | TGTGCCTGGAGCGGGACAGGGGGACAGCCCCAGCATTTT | CAWSGTGGQPQHF
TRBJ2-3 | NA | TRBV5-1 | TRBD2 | TGCGCCAGCAGCTTGGTGGGACTAACTAGCGGGAGGGCAGATACGCAGTATTTT | CASSLVGLTSGRADTQYF
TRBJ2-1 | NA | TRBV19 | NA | TGTGCCAGTAGTAGTCGTCAGAGGTCCTACAATGAGCAGTTCTTC | CASSSRQRSYNEQFF
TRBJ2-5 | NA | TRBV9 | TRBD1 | TGTGCCAGCAGCGTAGCGGGGACAGGGGGCGGCGAGACCCAGTACTTC | CASSVAGTGGGETQYF
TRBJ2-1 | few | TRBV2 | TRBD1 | TGTGCCAGCAGTGAATGGTACCCGGGACAGGGACGGATTTACAATGAGCAGTTCTTC | CASSEWYPGQGRIYNEQFF
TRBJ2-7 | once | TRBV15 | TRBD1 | TGTGCCACCAGCAGAGATGCAGGGGGCTACGAGCAGTACTTC | CATSRDAGGYEQYF
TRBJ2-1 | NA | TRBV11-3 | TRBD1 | TGTGCCAGCAGCCGGGACAGTTACAATGAGCAGTTCTTC | CASSRDSYNEQFF
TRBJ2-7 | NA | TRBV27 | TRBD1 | TGTGCCAGCAGTTCAAGACAGGGGGCACGCTACGAGCAGTACTTC | CASSSRQGARYEQYF
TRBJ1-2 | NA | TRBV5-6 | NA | TGTGCCAGCAGCTTGTATCAGGGCGAAGCCTCTAACTATGGCTACACCTTC | CASSLYQGEASNYGYTF
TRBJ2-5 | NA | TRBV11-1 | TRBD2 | TGTGCCAGCAGCTCCTTGAGTGGCGGGGGGGCCGTCCAGTACTTC | CASSSLSGGGAVQYF
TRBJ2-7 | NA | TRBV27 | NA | TGTGCCAGCAGCAAAGGGGGGGTACTCTACGAGCAGTACTTC | CASSKGGVLYEQYF
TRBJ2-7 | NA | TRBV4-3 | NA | TGCGCCAGCAGCCAAGATTCGGGCTACGAGCAGTACTTC | CASSQDSGYEQYF
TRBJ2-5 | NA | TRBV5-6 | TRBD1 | TGTGCCAGCAGCTATAGGACCGGGACAGCAAAAGAGACCCAGTACTTC | CASSYRTGTAKETQYF
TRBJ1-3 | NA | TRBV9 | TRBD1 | TGTGCCAGCAGCCTGGGACAGGGAAGAACTGGAAACACCATATATTTT | CASSLGQGRTGNTIYF
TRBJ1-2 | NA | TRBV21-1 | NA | TGTGCCAGCAGCAAAGCGCTCGGGACAGGGGGCGTCAAAACTTATGGCTACACCTTC | CASSKALGTGGVKTYGYTF
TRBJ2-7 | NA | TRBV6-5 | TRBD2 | TGTGCCAGCAGAAGGACTAGCGCGATTGCCTACGAGCAGTACTTC | CASRRTSAIAYEQYF
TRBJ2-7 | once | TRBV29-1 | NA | TGCAGCGTTGAAGGGAGGGCCTACGAGCAGTACTTC | CSVEGRAYEQYF
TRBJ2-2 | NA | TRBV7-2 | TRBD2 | TGTGCCAGCAGCCTCATTAGCGGGAGGGCCGGGGAGCTGTTTTTT | CASSLISGRAGELFF
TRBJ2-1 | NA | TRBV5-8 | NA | TGTGCCAGCAGCCTAGGGACTCTTCGGGGGGAGCAGTTCTTC | CASSLGTLRGEQFF
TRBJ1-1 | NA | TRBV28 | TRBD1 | TGTGCCAGCAGCCCGGACAGGGAAAACACTGAAGCTTTCTTT | CASSPDRENTEAFF
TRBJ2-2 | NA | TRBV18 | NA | TGTGCCAGCTCACCGCGAACCGGGGAGCTGTTTTTT | CASSPRTGELFF
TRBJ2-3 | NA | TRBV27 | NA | TGTGCCAGCAGTTTATGGGTGACTTCTCGCACAGATACGCAGTATTTT | CASSLWVTSRTDTQYF
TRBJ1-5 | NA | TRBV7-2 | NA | TGTGCCAGCAGCTTAGATCCCCTACTCTATAGCAATCAGCCCCAGCATTTT | CASSLDPLLYSNQPQHF
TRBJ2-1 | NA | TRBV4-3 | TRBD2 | TGCGCCAGCAGCCGCCTGGAGCGGGGGGGCCGGGAGCAGTTCTTC | CASSRLERGGREQFF
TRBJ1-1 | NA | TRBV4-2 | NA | TGTGCCAGCAGCCAAGAGGGGGGAGGGCACACTGAAGCTTTCTTT | CASSQEGGGHTEAFF
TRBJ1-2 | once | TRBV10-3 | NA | TGTGCCTCTTCGACAGCACAAGGGGGCTATGGCTACACCTTC | CASSTAQGGYGYTF
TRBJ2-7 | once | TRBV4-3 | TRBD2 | TGCGCCAGCAGCCGCGACGGGACTAGCGGGGGGACCACCTACGAGCAGTACTTC | CASSRDGTSGGTTYEQYF
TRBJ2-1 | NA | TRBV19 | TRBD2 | TGTGCCAGTAGTCTTACTAGCGGGGGGGTGTTCTTC | CASSLTSGGVFF